Presented here are 3 T cell receptor beta chains from one specimen sequenced in a study of blood T cell repertoires in COVID-19. Assay: immunoSEQ multiplex PCR; the TCRdb copy retains only in-frame clones and omits some. The table includes about 82,000 clones, over 65% detected once. Input material: peripheral blood. These receptors were collected from a human donor with acute or convalescent COVID-19. The donor label of this sample is uncertain.

The V call is TRBV4-2, the J call TRBJ2-1; TRBD2 matches at 9 bases. CDR1 and CDR2 from the germline V gene are LGHNA and YNFKEQ. The V and J ends lost 4 bases and 7 bases, in that order; junction bases with no gene match: 14. This CDR3 region has 17 residues. As DNA, the CDR3 is TGTGCCAGCAGCCCTTCGTCGAGCGGGAGGAGGAGGAATGAGCAGTTCTTC. Amino acids: CASSPSSSGRRRNEQFF.

The chain couples TRBV4-1 to TRBJ1-6; 10 bases fit TRBD1. The CDR3 contains 16 residues. V dropped 6 bases and J dropped 4; count of bases not matched to a gene: 6. CDR1 is MGHRA and CDR2 is YSYEKL in the germline V gene. The CDR3 DNA reads as TGCGCCAGCAGATCACCGGGACAGGGGTATAATTCACCCCTCCACTTT. Protein sequence: CASRSPGQGYNSPLHF.

The genes are TRBV18 and TRBJ1-1; 8 bases are shared with TRBD1. This CDR3 spans 15 amino acids. Per germline, CDR1 KGHSH and CDR2 LQKENI. V lost 2 bases to trimming and J lost 0 bases; unmatched junction nucleotides: 2. The CDR3 nucleotides read TGTGCCAGCTCACCAGGACAGGGATTGAACACTGAAGCTTTCTTT. Its protein product is CASSPGQGLNTEAFF.